This TCR beta chain was retrieved from a study of blood T cell repertoires in COVID-19. Background on the study: Material from acute and convalescent COVID-19 was sourced from the United States, Italy and Spain. PBMCs, B-cell-depleted T cells, or T cells provided the cDNA or gDNA that made up the material.

This CDR3 comprises 15 residues. Germline V gene data show CDR1 as SGHTA and CDR2 as FQGTGA. Trimming removed 5 bases from V and 1 base from J; junction bases left unmatched: 5. In the original analysis: Estimation of nucleated cell counts was performed using reference gene primer amplification. Assay used: immunoSEQ multiplex PCR; TCRdb lists only in-frame clones, some missing. That table furnishes V, J and clone size, whereas the DNA furnished D and trimming. This table holds approximately 170,000 clones, around 82% found once. Categorization into cohorts depended on clinical history that participants reported.

The V call is TRBV7-3, the J call TRBJ2-3; 8 positions match TRBD1. The TCR originated in a woman aged 50 to 60 in a cohort exposed to, infected with or recovered from COVID-19 (not recorded which). Sample: PBMCs or T cells enriched from blood (not recorded which). CDR3 bases: TGTGCCAGCAGCGTGGACAGGGTTCGCACAGATACGCAGTATTTT. This gives the protein CASSVDRVRTDTQYF.